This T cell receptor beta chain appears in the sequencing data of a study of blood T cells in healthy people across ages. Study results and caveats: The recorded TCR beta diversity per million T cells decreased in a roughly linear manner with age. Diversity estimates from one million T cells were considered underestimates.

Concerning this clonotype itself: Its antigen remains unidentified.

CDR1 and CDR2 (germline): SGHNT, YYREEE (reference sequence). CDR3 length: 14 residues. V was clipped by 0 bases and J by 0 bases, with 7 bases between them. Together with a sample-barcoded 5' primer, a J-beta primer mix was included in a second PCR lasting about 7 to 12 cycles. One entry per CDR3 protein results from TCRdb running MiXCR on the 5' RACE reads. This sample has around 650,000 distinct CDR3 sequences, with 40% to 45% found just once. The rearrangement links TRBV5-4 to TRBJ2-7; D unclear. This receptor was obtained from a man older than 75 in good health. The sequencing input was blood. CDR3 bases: TGTGCCAGCAGCTTGGCGTCGATCTCCTACGAGCAGTACTTC. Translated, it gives CASSLASISYEQYF.